One sample yielded the 15 T cell receptor beta chains listed below, sequenced in a study of shared clonotypes between healthy human individuals. Produced via immunoSEQ multiplex PCR; TCRdb's table is partial and in-frame only. The sample lists roughly 330,000 clones, 74% seen once, with 10% to 13% in the top ten. Sequenced input: memory CD4+ T cells sorted from blood. Subset meaning: CD45RA-negative fraction. The receptors shown here come from a young man in good health.

V usage is TRBV15 and J usage is TRBJ1-2; the D is unclear. The CDR3 covers 15 residues. V was shortened by 0 bases and J by 7 bases, with 15 bases between the two germline ends. CDR1 and CDR2 (germline): LNHNV, YYDKDF (reference sequence). Here the CDR3 DNA reads TGTGCCACCAGCAGAGATAACGAGGGCCGGGGTGGCTACACCTTC. Amino acids: CATSRDNEGRGGYTF.

Only a few counts were recorded for this clone. V usage is TRBV14 and J usage is TRBJ1-1, with TRBD1 matching 8 bases. The germline V gene has CDR1 SGHDN and CDR2 FVKESK. There are 16 residues in the CDR3. V trimming: 4 bases; J trimming: 1 base; junction bases outside the gene matches: 8. This CDR3 reads CASSPIDRGWNTEAFF. The CDR3 DNA is TGTGCCAGCAGCCCCATTGACAGGGGCTGGAACACTGAAGCTTTCTTT.

This chain uses TRBV5-1 with TRBJ2-3; the match to TRBD2 covers 7 bases. Germline V gene lookup returns CDR1 SGHRS and CDR2 YFSETQ. Unmatched junction bases numbered 6, after V lost 0 bases and J lost 2 bases. The CDR3 sequence is 16 residues long. CDR3 sequence: CASSLVGGGITDTQYF. Written as DNA, the CDR3 is TGCGCCAGCAGCTTGGTTGGGGGAGGGATCACAGATACGCAGTATTTT.

This clone was detected only once. The V call is TRBV28, the J call TRBJ1-6; no reliable D call. The V end was cut by 3 bases, the J end by 10 bases, with 7 bases between. The CDR3 length is 12 residues. The germline gives CDR1 MDHEN, CDR2 SYDVKM. The CDR3 reads CASSFRYSPLHF. The CDR3 DNA follows: TGTGCCAGCAGTTTTAGGTACTCACCCCTCCACTTT.

The chain uses TRBV19 and TRBJ1-2, with TRBD1 as a possible D gene (6 bases). This CDR3 has 13 residues. Per the germline V gene, CDR1 is LNHDA and CDR2 is SQIVND (reference sequence). V was shortened by 6 bases and J by 0 bases, with 8 bases between the two germline ends. The CDR3 reads CASSRTANYGYTF. The CDR3, as DNA: TGTGCCAGTAGCCGGACAGCTAACTATGGCTACACCTTC.

The chain combines TRBV9 with TRBJ2-7, with D maybe TRBD2 (6 bases). With 3 bases removed from V and 1 base from J, the gap between germline ends came to 17 bases. The CDR3 consists of 16 residues. Germline CDR1 is SGDLS and CDR2 is YYNGEE. Here the CDR3 reads CASSGGSGDVSYEQYF. The DNA of the CDR3 is TGTGCCAGCAGCGGTGGTTCGGGAGACGTGTCCTACGAGCAGTACTTC.

Many counts were recorded for this clone. The chain is built from TRBV11-3 and TRBJ2-3, with 8 nucleotides matching TRBD2. CDR1 and CDR2 (germline): SGHNT, YENEEA. This CDR3 has 15 residues. The V gene end was trimmed by 2 bases and the J gene end by 3 bases; junction bases not matched to a gene: 4. CDR3 protein: CASSLIAGSTDTQYF. The CDR3, as DNA: TGTGCCAGCAGCTTAATAGCGGGATCTACAGATACGCAGTATTTT.

The chain carries TRBV30 and TRBJ1-4, with 9 bases matching TRBD1. Per the germline V gene, CDR1 is GTSNPN and CDR2 is SVGIG (reference sequence). V lost 3 bases to trimming and J lost 9 bases; unmatched junction nucleotides: 8. The CDR3 spans 14 residues. CDR3 region: CAWSAGTGYKKLFF. The CDR3 nucleotides are TGTGCCTGGAGCGCCGGGACAGGGTATAAAAAACTGTTTTTT.

This clone has just one count. The chain employs TRBV28 and TRBJ2-7; weak D call: TRBD1 (6 bases). The CDR3 loop spans 16 amino acids. V lost 4 bases and J lost 1, with 17 bases in between. Germline CDR1 is MDHEN and CDR2 is SYDVKM. CDR3: CASSYVRDTFSYEQYF. As DNA, the CDR3 is TGTGCCAGCAGTTATGTTAGGGACACCTTTTCCTACGAGCAGTACTTC. Drawing the rest from reference TRBV28 and TRBJ2-7, the complete variable domain is DVKVTQSSRYLVKRTGEKVFLECVQDMDHENMFWYRQDPGLGLRLIYFSYDVKMKEKGDIPEGYSVSREKKERFSLILESASTNQTSMYLCASSYVRDTFSYEQYFGPGTRLTVT.

J is TRBJ1-2 and V is TRBV4-1; D remains ambiguous. Trimming took 0 bases from V and 4 from J, leaving 9 bases between them. CDR1 and CDR2 from the germline V gene are MGHRA and YSYEKL. This CDR3 has 14 amino acids. CDR3 amino acids: CASSQDEGTYGYTF. The CDR3 coding sequence is TGCGCCAGCAGCCAAGACGAGGGAACCTATGGCTACACCTTC.

In its sample, this clone was seen once. The gene calls are TRBV10-3 and TRBJ2-5; 9 bases are a match to TRBD2. Trimming at V came to 0 bases and at J to 5 bases, leaving 7 bases not matched to a gene. Germline V gene data show CDR1 as ENHRY and CDR2 as SYGVKD. The CDR3 loop spans 16 amino acids. CDR3 DNA: TGTGCCATCAGTGAGTCGGGAATAGCGGGAGAGGAGACCCAGTACTTC. This gives the protein CAISESGIAGEETQYF.

The CDR3 spells CASSQLFGLSYGYTF. CDR3 nucleotide sequence: TGTGCCAGCAGCCAACTTTTTGGCCTATCCTATGGCTACACCTTC. This rearrangement joins TRBV5-5 to TRBJ1-2; no firm D call. V gave up 4 bases and J gave up 4 bases, with 17 bases separating them. This CDR3 is built from 15 residues. In germline, CDR1 is SGHKS, CDR2 YYEKEE (reference sequence).

The chain combines TRBV28 with TRBJ2-7; no firm D call. The CDR3 extends over 12 amino acids. The V gene lost 6 bases and the J gene lost 3 bases, with 9 bases spanning the gap. The V gene's germline CDR1 is MDHEN and CDR2 SYDVKM. The CDR3 nucleotides are TGTGCCAGCAGCAAGTCTCGCTACGAGCAGTACTTC. Its translation is CASSKSRYEQYF.

The DNA for the CDR3 is TGTGCCAGCAGCTTAGGAGCTCTAGCGGGATGGGACAATGAGCAGTTCTTC. This codes for CASSLGALAGWDNEQFF. This chain joins TRBV11-1 and TRBJ2-1; TRBD2 agrees at 9 bases. The V gene's germline CDR1 is SGHAT and CDR2 FQDESV (reference sequence). With 1 base clipped from V and 5 bases from J, the junction kept 9 bases outside the gene matches. CDR3 length: 17 amino acids.

This chain uses TRBV27 with TRBJ2-1; D is perhaps TRBD1 (6 bases). The germline V gene encodes CDR1 MNHEY and CDR2 SMNVEV (reference sequence). Trimming shortened V by 4 bases and J by 10 bases, and 17 bases separated the two germline ends. The CDR3 is 14 amino acids. CDR3: CASSSQGFFREQFF. In DNA, the CDR3 is TGTGCCAGCAGTTCCCAGGGGTTTTTCAGGGAGCAGTTCTTC.